The clone carrying this TCR beta chain was detected a few times. Germline V lookup: CDR1 MRHNA, CDR2 SNTAGT. V was trimmed by 3 bases and J by 3 bases, leaving 8 bases between them. CDR3 size: 13 residues. The entry originates in a study of cytotoxic CD8 clonotypes in ibrutinib-treated CLL. The intended depth for sequencing was 1 in 200,000 to 1 in 1 million T cells. Libraries were prepared by immunoSEQ multiplex PCR; TCRdb keeps only in-frame clonotypes and omits some of them. Among about 20,000 clones listed, around 70% were seen once. The material was PBMCs, obtained before ibrutinib treatment. The chain couples TRBV6-4 to TRBJ1-1; no clear D. The sequence derives from a human donor with chronic lymphocytic leukemia. The CDR3 loop reads CASSENRDTEAFF. CDR3 nucleotide sequence: TGTGCCAGCAGTGAAAATCGGGACACTGAAGCTTTCTTT.